This TCR beta chain was sequenced in a study of T cells after yellow fever vaccination. Findings and caveats of the study: The secondary response was weaker, and its peak arrived faster, on day 5 versus 15.

This clonotype was counted at least ten times. Its matching antigen is unknown. TCRdb re-called the 5' RACE reads through MiXCR, storing one row per CDR3 protein. Found here are about 160,000 distinct CDR3 sequences, approximately 9.9% of them singletons; the top ten hold under 40%. Per germline, CDR1 SQVTM and CDR2 ANQGSEA. J was trimmed by 7 bases and V by 1 base; bases with no gene match: 4. This CDR3 contains 15 residues. The source material was CD8+ T cells sorted from PBMCs, sampled 45 days after the yellow fever booster vaccination. The TCR sequence derives from a man aged 18 to 30 who received the YFV17D yellow fever vaccine. The chain recombines TRBV29-1 with TRBJ2-1, with TRBD2 matching 13 bases. The CDR3 sequence: CSVEATSGGANEQFF. In nucleotides, the CDR3 is TGCAGCGTTGAAGCAACTAGCGGGGGGGCGAATGAGCAGTTCTTC.